The clone carrying this TCR beta chain has only one observation. The sample comes from a study of metastatic and nonmetastatic thyroid tumors. Study summary: Where malignant and benign thyroid patients were concerned, repertoires were compared across blood and tumor or nodule tissue.

The CDR3 loop spans 16 amino acids. V was pared by 3 bases and J by 2 bases, with 11 bases between. Germline V CDR1 and CDR2: SGHAT, FQNNGV. TCRdb ran MiXCR on the PCR reads. The top ten clones hold 25% to 35% of a sample with 7,000 to 9,500 clones, just under 30% of them seen once. There were no patients who had received any treatment before thyroid surgery. Sequencing was carried out using tumor tissue. The rearrangement uses TRBV11-2 and TRBJ2-6; D is undetermined. This clonotype was obtained from a female donor with papillary thyroid cancer or a benign thyroid nodule (not recorded which). Some clones in this sample may be carry-over from other donors' samples. Written as DNA, the CDR3 is TGTGCCAGCAGCTTGAATCAGGTTCCTGGGGCCAACGTCCTGACTTTC. It yields the protein CASSLNQVPGANVLTF.